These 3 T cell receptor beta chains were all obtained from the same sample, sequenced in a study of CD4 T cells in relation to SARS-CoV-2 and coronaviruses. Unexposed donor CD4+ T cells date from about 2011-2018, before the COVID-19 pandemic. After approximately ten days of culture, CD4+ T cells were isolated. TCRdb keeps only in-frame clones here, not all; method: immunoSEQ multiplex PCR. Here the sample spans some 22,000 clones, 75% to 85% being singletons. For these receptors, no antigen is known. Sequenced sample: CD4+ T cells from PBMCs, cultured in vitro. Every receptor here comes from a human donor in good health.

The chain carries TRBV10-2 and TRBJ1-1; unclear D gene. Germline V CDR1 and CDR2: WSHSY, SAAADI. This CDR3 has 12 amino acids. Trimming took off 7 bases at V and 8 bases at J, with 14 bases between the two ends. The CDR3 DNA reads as TGCGCCAGCAATGTTCTGGGAGGCGAAGCTTTCTTT. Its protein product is CASNVLGGEAFF.

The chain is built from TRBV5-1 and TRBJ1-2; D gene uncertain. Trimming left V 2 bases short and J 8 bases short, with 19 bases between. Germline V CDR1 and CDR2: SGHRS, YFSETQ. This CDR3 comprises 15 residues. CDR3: CASSLNQGAARGYTF. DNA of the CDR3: TGCGCCAGCAGCTTAAACCAAGGTGCGGCCCGCGGCTACACCTTC.

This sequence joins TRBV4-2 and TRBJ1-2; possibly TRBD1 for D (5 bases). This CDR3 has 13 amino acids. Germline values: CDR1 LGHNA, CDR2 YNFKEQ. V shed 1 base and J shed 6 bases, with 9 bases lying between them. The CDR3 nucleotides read TGTGCCAGCAGCCAAGGCAGGGAGGATGGCTACACCTTC. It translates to CASSQGREDGYTF.